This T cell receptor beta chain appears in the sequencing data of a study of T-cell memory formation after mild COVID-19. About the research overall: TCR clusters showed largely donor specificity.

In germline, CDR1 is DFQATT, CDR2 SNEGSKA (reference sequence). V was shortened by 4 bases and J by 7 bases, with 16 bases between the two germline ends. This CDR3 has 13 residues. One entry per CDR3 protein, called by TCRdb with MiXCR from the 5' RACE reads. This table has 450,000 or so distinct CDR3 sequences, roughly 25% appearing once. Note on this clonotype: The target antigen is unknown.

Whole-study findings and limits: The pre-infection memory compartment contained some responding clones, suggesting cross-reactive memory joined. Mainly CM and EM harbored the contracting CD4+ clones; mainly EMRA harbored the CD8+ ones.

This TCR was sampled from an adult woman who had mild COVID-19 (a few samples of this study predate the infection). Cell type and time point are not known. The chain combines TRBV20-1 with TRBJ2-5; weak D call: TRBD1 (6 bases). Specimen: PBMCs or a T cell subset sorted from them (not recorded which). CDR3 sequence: CSATIWTEGTQYF. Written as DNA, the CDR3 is TGCAGTGCTACCATTTGGACAGAAGGGACCCAGTACTTC.